This T cell receptor beta chain was obtained from a study of blood T cell repertoires in COVID-19. Some clones are missing from TCRdb's copy, which holds only in-frame ones; the method was immunoSEQ multiplex PCR. The table shows about 150,000 clones, with roughly 90% occurring only once. Participants had their cohort set by participant-reported clinical history. V shed 4 bases, J shed 1 base, and the junction held 1 base outside the gene matches. Germline assignment: CDR1 KGHSH and CDR2 LQKENI. CDR3 length: 16 residues. This clone appeared a single time. The specimen was PBMCs or T cells enriched from blood (not recorded which). This clonotype was sampled from a woman aged 25 to 39 with acute COVID-19. The rearrangement uses TRBV18 and TRBJ2-1; 13 bases fit TRBD2. This CDR3 reads CASSRLAGGSYNEQFF. CDR3 sequence (DNA): TGTGCCAGCTCACGACTAGCGGGGGGTTCCTACAATGAGCAGTTCTTC.